This T cell receptor beta chain was captured in a study of shared clonotypes between healthy human individuals. The assay was immunoSEQ multiplex PCR, and TCRdb's table has in-frame clones only and misses some. The table lists over 2 million clones, 85% to 95% of them singletons. The CDR3 is 14 amino acids. V lost 5 bases and J lost 5, with 16 bases in between. Germline lookup yields CDR1 SQVTM and CDR2 ANQGSEA. Study-wide points: Sampling covered nothing but blood. Tissue TCR repertoires likely differ from those found in blood. Investigators expected sequencing depth to affect clonotype sharing among donors. Of the naive CD4 clonotypes, roughly 5% were shared across a handful of donors.

This clone has just one count. The antigen is unknown. This chain links TRBV29-1 with TRBJ2-1, with no clear D. The receptor was isolated from a man younger than 30 in good health. The sample comprised naive CD4+ T cells sorted from blood. Sample subset: CD45RA+ positively selected. CDR3 region: CSVQSSTMNNEQFF. The DNA for the CDR3 is TGCAGCGTTCAATCCTCTACGATGAACAATGAGCAGTTCTTC.